These T cell receptor beta chains were read from a single sample in a study of shared clonotypes between healthy human individuals. The protocol was immunoSEQ multiplex PCR, while the TCRdb copy is restricted to in-frame clones and leaves out a portion. The sample yields 300,000 to 400,000 clones, around 74% seen once. Sequencing input: memory CD4+ T cells sorted from blood. The source of these receptors is a man aged 30-40 years in good health. Each CDR3 is given with its conserved first and last residue. The order of the fields is clone size, CDR3 length, J gene, V gene, D gene, CDR3 DNA, CDR3 protein. D genes are given only for firm matches. Not all rows give a size; the values are once, few, many and, for expanded clones, a class.

>-|14|TRBJ2-3|TRBV18|-
TGTGCCAGCTCACCGGAGTCGTTTGCAGATACGCAGTATTTT
CASSPESFADTQYF
>-|13|TRBJ1-2|TRBV5-5|-
TGTGCCAGCAGCGTACAGGGAAATTATGACTACACCTTC
CASSVQGNYDYTF
>-|14|TRBJ1-1|TRBV30|-
TGTGCCTGGAGTATAGAGGGGGGAAGGTTTAAAGCTTTCTTT
CAWSIEGGRFKAFF
>-|16|TRBJ1-1|TRBV10-2|TRBD1
TGCGCCAGCAGCGCCCGACAGGGGGCCGACACCCTTGAAGCTTTCTTT
CASSARQGADTLEAFF
>-|15|TRBJ1-2|TRBV5-1|-
TGCGCCAGCAGTACGACCGTCGACAGGCTCTATGGCTACACCTTC
CASSTTVDRLYGYTF
>-|10|TRBJ1-5|TRBV28|-
TGTGCCAGCGGTCGACAGCCCCAGCATTTT
CASGRQPQHF
>few|12|TRBJ2-7|TRBV7-2|-
TGTGCCAGCAGCTTGCCCCACTACGAGCAGTACTTC
CASSLPHYEQYF
>-|13|TRBJ2-4|TRBV9|-
TGTGCCACCTCTATGGGGCCGAGAGACATTCAGTACTTC
CATSMGPRDIQYF
>-|11|TRBJ1-1|TRBV30|-
TGTGCCTGGAGTGTCGAGGGGAGAGCTTTCTTT
CAWSVEGRAFF
>many|14|TRBJ2-7|TRBV5-5|TRBD2
TGTGCCAGCAGCGGGTCGGCGGGAGTGTACGAGCAGTACTTC
CASSGSAGVYEQYF
>-|14|TRBJ2-7|TRBV11-3|TRBD1
TGTGCCAGCAGCTTAGATGGGACAGCCGGGGAGCAGTACTTC
CASSLDGTAGEQYF
>-|16|TRBJ2-1|TRBV11-2|TRBD2
TGTGCCAGCAGCTTAAGCGGGGGGAGCTCCTACAATGAGCAGTTCTTC
CASSLSGGSSYNEQFF
>-|14|TRBJ2-6|TRBV5-1|-
TGCGCCAGCAGCCGGGCGTCTGGGGCCAACGTCCTGACTTTC
CASSRASGANVLTF
>-|13|TRBJ2-7|TRBV13|-
TGTGCCACAAACCGGGACACAGAATACGAGCAGTACTTC
CATNRDTEYEQYF
>-|14|TRBJ1-1|TRBV4-2|TRBD1
TGTGCCAGCAGCTCGACGACAGGGCGCACTGAAGCTTTCTTT
CASSSTTGRTEAFF
>once|17|TRBJ2-1|TRBV19|-
TGTGCCAGTAGTGCTGGTAGCGGTCCAAGGGCGGGCAATGAGCAGTTCTTC
CASSAGSGPRAGNEQFF
>-|15|TRBJ2-1|TRBV6-1|-
TGTGCCAGCAGTGGGGCTTTGAGCTCCTACAATGAGCAGTTCTTC
CASSGALSSYNEQFF
>few|15|TRBJ2-1|TRBV6-1|-
TGTGCCAGCCAGCCCGGCAGGAGATTCTACAATGAGCAGTTCTTC
CASQPGRRFYNEQFF
>-|14|TRBJ2-7|TRBV10-1|-
TGCGCCAGCAGTGAGACCCGGGGGCTGGGTGAGCAGTACTTC
CASSETRGLGEQYF
>-|14|TRBJ2-7|TRBV25-1|TRBD1
TGTGCCAGCACGCGGTCCCGGGACAGCCACGAGCAGTACTTC
CASTRSRDSHEQYF
>-|16|TRBJ2-3|TRBV4-3|TRBD2
TGCGCCAGCAGCCAAGACTCGGGAGGATGGGCAGATACGCAGTATTTT
CASSQDSGGWADTQYF
>-|18|TRBJ2-1|TRBV7-6|TRBD1
TGTGCCAGCAGCTTATTTGGTCCCGGAGAGACAGGGCCCCATGAGCAGTTCTTC
CASSLFGPGETGPHEQFF
>-|15|TRBJ2-1|TRBV28|-
TGTGCCAGCACCAGTCATTCCTCCATAGGGGGTGAGCAGTTCTTC
CASTSHSSIGGEQFF
>-|9|TRBJ2-7|TRBV21-1|-
TGTGCCGGACGGACGTGGCAGTACTTC
CAGRTWQYF
>few|14|TRBJ2-5|TRBV5-1|-
TGCGCCAGCAGCTTGACACCGTACCAAGAGACCCAGTACTTC
CASSLTPYQETQYF
>-|12|TRBJ2-1|TRBV5-1|-
TGCGCCAGCAGCCCGGACTTAGGTGAGCAGTTCTTC
CASSPDLGEQFF
>few|15|TRBJ1-4|TRBV7-2|TRBD1
TGTGCCAGCAGCGAAGACAGGGGGCGCGCTGAAAAACTGTTTTTT
CASSEDRGRAEKLFF
>-|14|TRBJ2-1|TRBV10-1|TRBD1
TGCGCCAGCAGGGGGGCAGGGGGCGCGAATGAGCAGTTCTTC
CASRGAGGANEQFF
>-|14|TRBJ2-5|TRBV6-1|-
TGTGCCAGCAGTTCCGGGACTTACCAAGAGACCCAGTACTTC
CASSSGTYQETQYF
>-|14|TRBJ2-3|TRBV29-1|TRBD1
TGCAGCGGATCCCCCGGGACAGGGGGCTATACGCAGTATTTT
CSGSPGTGGYTQYF
>-|14|TRBJ2-5|TRBV5-4|-
TGTGCCAGCAGCTTGGCTAGGAACCAAGAGACCCAGTACTTC
CASSLARNQETQYF
>-|12|TRBJ2-3|TRBV29-1|-
TGCAGCGTTGACGAGGGCGCAGATACGCAGTATTTT
CSVDEGADTQYF
>-|16|TRBJ1-4|TRBV7-9|TRBD1
TGTGCCAGCAGCCGGACAGGGGGCGCATTCAGGGAAAAACTGTTTTTT
CASSRTGGAFREKLFF
>-|13|TRBJ2-4|TRBV5-4|-
TGTGCCAGCAGCTTGGGACAGGAAAACATTCAGTACTTC
CASSLGQENIQYF
>-|15|TRBJ2-3|TRBV5-1|-
TGCGCCAGCAGCTTGAGAGGGGTCGCCACAGATACGCAGTATTTT
CASSLRGVATDTQYF
>-|14|TRBJ2-5|TRBV5-1|-
TGCGCCAGCAGCTGGCAGACCGTTCAAGAGACCCAGTACTTC
CASSWQTVQETQYF
>-|14|TRBJ2-7|TRBV9|-
TGTGCCAGCAGCGTAGATGGTCCCGGCTACGAGCAGTACTTC
CASSVDGPGYEQYF
>-|15|TRBJ2-1|TRBV27|-
TGTGCCAGCGCCCTTTACCGAGGAGCTCGGAATGAGCAGTTCTTC
CASALYRGARNEQFF
>-|13|TRBJ2-5|TRBV5-4|-
TGTGCCAGCAGCTTAGGGGTCGGAGAGACCCAGTACTTC
CASSLGVGETQYF
>-|15|TRBJ2-6|TRBV9|-
TGTGCCAGCAGCGTACAGGGGTCCGGGGCCAACGTCCTGACTTTC
CASSVQGSGANVLTF
>-|15|TRBJ2-5|TRBV28|-
TGTGCCACCACCTTCACTGGGGGGTACCAAGAGACCCAGTACTTC
CATTFTGGYQETQYF
>-|12|TRBJ2-7|TRBV5-8|-
TGTGCCAGCACCCTTGGGGGCTACGAGCAGTACTTC
CASTLGGYEQYF
>-|17|TRBJ1-5|TRBV6-4|TRBD1
TGTGCCAGCAGTGTGGGGCAACAGGGGGCCAGCAATCAGCCCCAGCATTTT
CASSVGQQGASNQPQHF
>-|16|TRBJ2-1|TRBV28|-
TGTGCCAGCAGTTTTGATCGTGTAGGGCGAGGCAATGAGCAGTTCTTC
CASSFDRVGRGNEQFF
>-|16|TRBJ1-4|TRBV5-6|-
TGTGCCAGCAGCGAAGGTATGACAGCCGTTAATGAAAAACTGTTTTTT
CASSEGMTAVNEKLFF
>few|16|TRBJ2-3|TRBV5-1|TRBD2
TGCGCCAGCAGCTCGGGACTAGCGGGGTCCACAGATACGCAGTATTTT
CASSSGLAGSTDTQYF
>-|13|TRBJ2-3|TRBV7-7|TRBD1
TGTGCCAGCAGTTTGGGACAGGCAGATACGCAGTATTTT
CASSLGQADTQYF
>-|11|TRBJ2-4|TRBV29-1|TRBD1
TGCAGCGTTGAGACAGGGAACATTCAGTACTTC
CSVETGNIQYF
>-|14|TRBJ2-7|TRBV5-4|-
TGTGCCAGCAGCTTGTGGCCAAACTCCTACGAGCAGTACTTC
CASSLWPNSYEQYF
>-|14|TRBJ2-7|TRBV19|-
TGTGCCAGTAGTCTGGTGTTGGACTCCTACGAGCAGTACTTC
CASSLVLDSYEQYF
>-|14|TRBJ2-7|TRBV6-1|TRBD2
TGTGCCAGCATGCCAGCGGGAGGGCAAGGTGAGCAGTACTTC
CASMPAGGQGEQYF
>-|14|TRBJ2-7|TRBV7-2|-
TGTGCCAGCAGCTTAGAAGTAAAGCGGGACGAGCAGTACTTC
CASSLEVKRDEQYF
>-|14|TRBJ1-5|TRBV6-5|-
TGTGCCAGCAGTTACCGGCAGGGCTATCAGCCCCAGCATTTT
CASSYRQGYQPQHF
>-|15|TRBJ1-4|TRBV7-6|-
TGTGCCAGCAGCCACCTTCGGGGCCACGGTGAAAAACTGTTTTTT
CASSHLRGHGEKLFF